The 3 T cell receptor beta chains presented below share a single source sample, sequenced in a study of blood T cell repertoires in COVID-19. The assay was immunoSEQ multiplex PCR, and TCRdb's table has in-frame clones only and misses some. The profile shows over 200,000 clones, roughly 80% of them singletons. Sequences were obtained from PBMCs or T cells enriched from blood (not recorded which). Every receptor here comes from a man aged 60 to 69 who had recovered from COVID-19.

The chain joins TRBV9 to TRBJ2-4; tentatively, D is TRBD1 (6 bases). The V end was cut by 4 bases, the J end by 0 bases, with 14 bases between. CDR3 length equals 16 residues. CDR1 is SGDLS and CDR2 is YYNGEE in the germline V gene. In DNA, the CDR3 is TGTGCCAGCAGCACCGGACAGCTCCTAGCCAAAAACATTCAGTACTTC. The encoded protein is CASSTGQLLAKNIQYF.

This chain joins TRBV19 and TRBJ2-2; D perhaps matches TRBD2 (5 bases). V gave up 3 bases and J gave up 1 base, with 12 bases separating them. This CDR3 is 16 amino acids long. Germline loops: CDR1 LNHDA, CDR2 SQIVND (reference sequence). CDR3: CASSIFGVENTGELFF. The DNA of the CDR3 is TGTGCCAGTAGTATTTTCGGGGTTGAGAACACCGGGGAGCTGTTTTTT.

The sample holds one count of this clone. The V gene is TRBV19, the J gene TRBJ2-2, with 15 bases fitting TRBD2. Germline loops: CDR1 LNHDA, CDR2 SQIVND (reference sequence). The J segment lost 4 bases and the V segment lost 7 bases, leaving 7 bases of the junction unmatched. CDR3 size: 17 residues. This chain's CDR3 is CASNPGTSGGITGELFF. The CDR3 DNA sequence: TGTGCCAGTAATCCCGGGACTAGCGGGGGGATCACCGGGGAGCTGTTTTTT.